Reported below is one T cell receptor (beta chain). These data belong to a study of patients and donors after allogeneic stem cell transplantation. TCRdb re-called the RT-PCR reads with MiXCR, one entry per CDR3 protein. The sample lists about 150,000 distinct CDR3 sequences; approximately 40% were seen once. CDR3 length: 13 residues. With 6 bases removed from V and 2 bases from J, the gap between germline ends came to 14 bases. The germline CDR1 and CDR2 sequences are DFQATT and SNEGSKA (reference sequence). This TCR came from a human donor who was either an allogeneic HSCT recipient or a stem cell or donor lymphocyte infusion donor (not recorded which). It is not recorded whose cells these are; they may come from a transplant donor. The rearrangement joins TRBV20-1 to TRBJ2-7, with a possible D match to TRBD1 (5 bases). Sequences were obtained from blood, either unsorted or a sorted T cell fraction (not recorded which). CDR3 loop: CSADRRVTYEQYF. The CDR3 DNA follows: TGCAGTGCGGACCGCAGGGTGACCTACGAGCAGTACTTC.